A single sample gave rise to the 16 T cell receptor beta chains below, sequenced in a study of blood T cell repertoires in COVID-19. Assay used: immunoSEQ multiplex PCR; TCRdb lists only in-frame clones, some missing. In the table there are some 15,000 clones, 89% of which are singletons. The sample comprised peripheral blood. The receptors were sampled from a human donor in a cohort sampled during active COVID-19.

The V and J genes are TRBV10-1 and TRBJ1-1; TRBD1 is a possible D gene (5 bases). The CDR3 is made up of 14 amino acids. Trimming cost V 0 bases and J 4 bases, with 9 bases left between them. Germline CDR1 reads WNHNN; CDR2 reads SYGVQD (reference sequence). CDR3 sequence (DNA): TGCGCCAGCAGTGAGTCCGGGGGTAGCACTGAAGCTTTCTTT. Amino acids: CASSESGGSTEAFF.

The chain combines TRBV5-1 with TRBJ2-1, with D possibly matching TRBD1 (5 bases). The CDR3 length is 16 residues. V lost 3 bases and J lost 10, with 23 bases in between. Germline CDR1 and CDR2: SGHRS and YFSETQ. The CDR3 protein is CASSSISRAPLMEQFF. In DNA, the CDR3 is TGCGCCAGCAGCTCCATCTCCAGGGCCCCGCTAATGGAGCAGTTCTTC.

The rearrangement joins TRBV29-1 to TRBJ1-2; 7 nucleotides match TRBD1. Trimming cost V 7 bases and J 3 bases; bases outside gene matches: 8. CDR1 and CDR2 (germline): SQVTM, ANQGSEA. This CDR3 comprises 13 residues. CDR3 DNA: TGCAGCGCCTCACGACAGGGAGACTATGGCTACACCTTC. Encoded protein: CSASRQGDYGYTF.

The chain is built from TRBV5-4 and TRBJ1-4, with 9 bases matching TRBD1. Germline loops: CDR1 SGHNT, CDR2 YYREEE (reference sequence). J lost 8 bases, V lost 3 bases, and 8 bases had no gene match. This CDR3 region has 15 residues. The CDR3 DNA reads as TGTGCCAGCAGCTGGGGACAGGGAATTAACGAAAAACTGTTTTTT. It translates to CASSWGQGINEKLFF.

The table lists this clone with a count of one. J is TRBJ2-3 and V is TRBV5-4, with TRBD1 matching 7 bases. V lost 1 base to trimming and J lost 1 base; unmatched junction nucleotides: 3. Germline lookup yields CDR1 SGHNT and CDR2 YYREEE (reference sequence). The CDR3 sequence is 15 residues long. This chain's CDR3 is CASSLRTGGTDTQYF. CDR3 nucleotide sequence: TGTGCCAGCAGCTTGAGAACAGGGGGCACAGATACGCAGTATTTT.

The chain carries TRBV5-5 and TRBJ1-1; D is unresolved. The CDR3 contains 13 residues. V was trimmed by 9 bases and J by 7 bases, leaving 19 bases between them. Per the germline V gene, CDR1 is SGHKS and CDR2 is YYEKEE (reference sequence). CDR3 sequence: CATQRAPDGEAFF. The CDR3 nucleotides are TGTGCCACACAGAGGGCCCCTGATGGTGAAGCTTTCTTT.

The CDR3 reads CASSLTQQGVDGYTF. The DNA of the CDR3 is TGTGCCAGCAGCTTGACGCAACAGGGAGTTGATGGCTACACCTTC. The V call is TRBV5-5, the J call TRBJ1-2; maybe TRBD1 (6 bases). The CDR3 has 15 residues. The ends were cut back, 1 base at V and 6 bases at J, with 16 bases in the middle. Germline CDR1 SGHKS, CDR2 YYEKEE (reference sequence).

CDR3 loop: CASSLDSGQGYTF. CDR3 DNA sequence: TGTGCCAGCAGCTTGGATAGCGGGCAAGGCTACACCTTC. The rearrangement links TRBV5-4 to TRBJ1-2; no definite D call. V dropped 0 bases and J dropped 8 bases, with 11 bases sitting between them. The CDR3 spans 13 residues. The germline CDR1 and CDR2 sequences are SGHNT and YYREEE (reference sequence).

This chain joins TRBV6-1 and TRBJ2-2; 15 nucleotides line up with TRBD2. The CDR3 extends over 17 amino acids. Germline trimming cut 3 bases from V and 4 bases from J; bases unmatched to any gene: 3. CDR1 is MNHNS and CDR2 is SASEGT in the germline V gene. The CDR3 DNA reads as TGTGCCAGCAGTGACGGGACTAGCGGGGGGTTCACCGGGGAGCTGTTTTTT. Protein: CASSDGTSGGFTGELFF.

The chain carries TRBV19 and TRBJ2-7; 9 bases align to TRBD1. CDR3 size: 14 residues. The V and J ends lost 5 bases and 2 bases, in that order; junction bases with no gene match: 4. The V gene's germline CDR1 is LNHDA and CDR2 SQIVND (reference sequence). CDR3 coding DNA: TGTGCCAGTAGTCCCCGGGACAGGGCCTACGAGCAGTACTTC. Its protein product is CASSPRDRAYEQYF.

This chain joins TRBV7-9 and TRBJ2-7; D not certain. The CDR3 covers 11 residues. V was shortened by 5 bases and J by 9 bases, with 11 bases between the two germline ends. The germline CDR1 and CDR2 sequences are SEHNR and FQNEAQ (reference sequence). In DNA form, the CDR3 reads TGTGCCAGCAGCCCCGACGAGGTGCAGTACTTC. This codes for CASSPDEVQYF.

CDR3 sequence: CASSFDGAGGDTQYF. The CDR3, as DNA: TGTGCCAGCAGCTTTGACGGAGCGGGGGGAGATACGCAGTATTTT. This sequence joins TRBV5-4 and TRBJ2-3, with 9 bases aligning to TRBD2. This CDR3 spans 15 amino acids. V shed 2 bases and J 5 bases; nucleotides not matched to a gene: 6. The V gene's germline CDR1 is SGHNT and CDR2 YYREEE (reference sequence).

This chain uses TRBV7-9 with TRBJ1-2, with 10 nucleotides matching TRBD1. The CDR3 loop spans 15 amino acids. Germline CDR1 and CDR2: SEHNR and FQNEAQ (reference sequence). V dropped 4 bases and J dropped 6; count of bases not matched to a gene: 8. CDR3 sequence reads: CASSSRPGQGHGYTF. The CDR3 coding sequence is TGTGCCAGCAGCTCGCGCCCGGGACAGGGGCATGGCTACACCTTC.

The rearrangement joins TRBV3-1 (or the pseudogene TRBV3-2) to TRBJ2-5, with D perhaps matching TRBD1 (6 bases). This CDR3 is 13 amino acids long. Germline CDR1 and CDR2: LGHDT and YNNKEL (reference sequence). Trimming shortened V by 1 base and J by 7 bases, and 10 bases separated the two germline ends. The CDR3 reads CASSQGDTATQYF. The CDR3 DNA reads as TGTGCCAGCAGCCAAGGGGACACCGCGACCCAGTACTTC.

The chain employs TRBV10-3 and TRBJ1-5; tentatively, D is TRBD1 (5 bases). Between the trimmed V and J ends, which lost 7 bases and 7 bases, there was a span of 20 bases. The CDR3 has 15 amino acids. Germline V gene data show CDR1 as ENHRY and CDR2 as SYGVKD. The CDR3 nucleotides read TGTGCCATCAAGCCCTCCGGGGGAGGGGAGCAGCCCCAGCATTTT. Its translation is CAIKPSGGGEQPQHF.

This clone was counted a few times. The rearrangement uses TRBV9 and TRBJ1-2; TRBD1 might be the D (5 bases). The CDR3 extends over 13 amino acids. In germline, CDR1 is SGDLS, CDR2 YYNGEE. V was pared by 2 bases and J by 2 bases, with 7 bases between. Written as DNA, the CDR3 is TGTGCCAGCAGCGTGCAGGGAAACTATGGCTACACCTTC. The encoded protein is CASSVQGNYGYTF.